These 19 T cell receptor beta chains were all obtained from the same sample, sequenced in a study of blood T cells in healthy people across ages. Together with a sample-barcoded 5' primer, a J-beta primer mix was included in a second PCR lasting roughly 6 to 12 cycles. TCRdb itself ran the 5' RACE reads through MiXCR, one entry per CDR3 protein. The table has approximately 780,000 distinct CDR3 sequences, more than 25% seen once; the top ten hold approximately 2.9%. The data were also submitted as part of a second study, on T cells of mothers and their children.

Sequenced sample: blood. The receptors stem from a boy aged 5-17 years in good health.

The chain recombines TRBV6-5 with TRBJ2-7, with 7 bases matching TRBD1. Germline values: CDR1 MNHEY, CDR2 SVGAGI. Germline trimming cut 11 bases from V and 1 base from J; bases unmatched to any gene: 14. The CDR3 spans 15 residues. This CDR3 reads CAAKRSTGNSYEQYF. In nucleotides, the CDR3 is TGTGCCGCCAAACGCTCGACAGGGAATTCCTACGAGCAGTACTTC.

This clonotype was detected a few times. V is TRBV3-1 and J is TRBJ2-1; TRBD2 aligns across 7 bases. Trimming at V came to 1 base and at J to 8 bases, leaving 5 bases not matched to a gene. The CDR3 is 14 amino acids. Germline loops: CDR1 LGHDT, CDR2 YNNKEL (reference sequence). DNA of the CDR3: TGTGCCAGCAGCCAAGCCGGACTAGTTCATGAGCAGTTCTTC. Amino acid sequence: CASSQAGLVHEQFF.

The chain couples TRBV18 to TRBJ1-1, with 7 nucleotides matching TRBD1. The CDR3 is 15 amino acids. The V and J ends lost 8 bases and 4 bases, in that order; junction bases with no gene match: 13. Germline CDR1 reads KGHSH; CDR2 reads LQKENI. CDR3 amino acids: CASASGGLVGTEAFF. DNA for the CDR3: TGTGCCAGCGCCTCAGGGGGGCTTGTCGGCACTGAAGCTTTCTTT.

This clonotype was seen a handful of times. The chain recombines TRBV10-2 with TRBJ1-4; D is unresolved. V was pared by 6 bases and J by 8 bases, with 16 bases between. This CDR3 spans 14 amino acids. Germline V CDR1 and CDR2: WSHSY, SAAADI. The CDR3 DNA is TGCGCCAGCAGACGGACCGTCGGTGAGGAAAAACTGTTTTTT. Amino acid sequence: CASRRTVGEEKLFF.

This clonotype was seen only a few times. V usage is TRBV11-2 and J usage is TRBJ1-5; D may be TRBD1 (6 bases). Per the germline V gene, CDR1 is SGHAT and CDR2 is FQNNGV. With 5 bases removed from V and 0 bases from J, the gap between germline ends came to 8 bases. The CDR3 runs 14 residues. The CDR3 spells CASSPGASNQPQHF. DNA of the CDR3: TGTGCCAGCAGCCCGGGGGCTAGCAATCAGCCCCAGCATTTT.

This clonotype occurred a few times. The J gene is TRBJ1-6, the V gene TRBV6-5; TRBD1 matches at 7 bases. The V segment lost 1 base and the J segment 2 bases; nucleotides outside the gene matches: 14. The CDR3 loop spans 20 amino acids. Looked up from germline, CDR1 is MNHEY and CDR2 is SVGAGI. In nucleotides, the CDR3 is TGTGCCAGCAGTTACTACTCGGGGTCGGACAGGCCCACCTATAATTCACCCCTCCACTTT. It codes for CASSYYSGSDRPTYNSPLHF.

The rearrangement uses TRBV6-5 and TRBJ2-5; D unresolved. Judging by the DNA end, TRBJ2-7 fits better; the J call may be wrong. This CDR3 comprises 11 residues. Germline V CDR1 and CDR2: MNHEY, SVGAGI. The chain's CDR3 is CASSTFSEQYF. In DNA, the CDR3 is TGTGCCAGCAGTACTTTTTCCGAGCAGTACTTC.

CDR3 DNA: TGTGCCAGCAGCTTAGCGCAGAGGGCAAAGGAGCAGTACTTC. Translated, it gives CASSLAQRAKEQYF. The chain links TRBV7-2 to TRBJ2-7; D may be TRBD2 (5 bases). The CDR3 is made up of 14 amino acids. Per the germline V gene, CDR1 is SGHTA and CDR2 is FQGNSA. V dropped 0 bases and J dropped 7 bases, with 13 bases sitting between them.

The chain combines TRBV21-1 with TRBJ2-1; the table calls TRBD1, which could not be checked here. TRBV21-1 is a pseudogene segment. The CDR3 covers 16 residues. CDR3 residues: CASSITRQGTYNEQFF. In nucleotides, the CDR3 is TGTGCCAGCAGCATTACCCGACAGGGGACCTACAATGAGCAGTTCTTC.

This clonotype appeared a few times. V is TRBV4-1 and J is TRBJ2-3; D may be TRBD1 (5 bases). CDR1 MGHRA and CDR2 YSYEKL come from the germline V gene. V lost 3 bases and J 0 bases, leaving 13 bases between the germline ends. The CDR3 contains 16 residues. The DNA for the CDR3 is TGCGCCAGCAGCCATCCCAGGGATACTAGCACAGATACGCAGTATTTT. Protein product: CASSHPRDTSTDTQYF.

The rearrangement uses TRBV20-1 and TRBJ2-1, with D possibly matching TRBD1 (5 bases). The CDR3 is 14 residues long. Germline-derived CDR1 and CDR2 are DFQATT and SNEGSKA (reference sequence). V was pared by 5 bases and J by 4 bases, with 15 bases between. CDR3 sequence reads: CSAYEMTAYNEQFF. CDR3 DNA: TGCAGTGCTTACGAAATGACAGCTTACAATGAGCAGTTCTTC.

CDR3 amino acids: CSARQPGSYQETQYF. In nucleotides, the CDR3 is TGCAGTGCTAGACAACCGGGATCGTACCAAGAGACCCAGTACTTC. The chain is built from TRBV20-1 and TRBJ2-5, with a weak D call TRBD2 (5 bases). The CDR3 runs to 15 residues. Germline CDR1 is DFQATT and CDR2 is SNEGSKA (reference sequence). V was shortened by 2 bases and J by 0 bases, with 13 bases between the two germline ends.

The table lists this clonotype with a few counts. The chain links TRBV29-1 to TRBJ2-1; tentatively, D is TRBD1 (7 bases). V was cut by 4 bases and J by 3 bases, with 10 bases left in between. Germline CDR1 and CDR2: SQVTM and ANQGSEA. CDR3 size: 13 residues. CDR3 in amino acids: CSVGRDSYNEQFF. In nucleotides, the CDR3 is TGCAGCGTTGGGCGGGACAGCTACAATGAGCAGTTCTTC.

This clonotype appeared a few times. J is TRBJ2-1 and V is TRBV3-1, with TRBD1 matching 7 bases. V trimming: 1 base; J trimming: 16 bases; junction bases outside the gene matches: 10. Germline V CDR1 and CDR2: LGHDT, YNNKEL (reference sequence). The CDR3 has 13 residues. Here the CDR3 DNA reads TGTGCCAGCAGCCAAGTCGTCGGGACAGAGTATTTCTTC. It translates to CASSQVVGTEYFF.

The CDR3: CASSLGSLMNTEAFF. The CDR3 DNA sequence: TGCGCCAGCAGCTTGGGGAGTCTCATGAACACTGAAGCTTTCTTT. V gene TRBV5-1 combines with J gene TRBJ1-1; D gene ambiguous. The V gene's germline CDR1 is SGHRS and CDR2 YFSETQ. Trimming took 0 bases from V and 0 from J, leaving 9 bases between them. The CDR3 consists of 15 residues.

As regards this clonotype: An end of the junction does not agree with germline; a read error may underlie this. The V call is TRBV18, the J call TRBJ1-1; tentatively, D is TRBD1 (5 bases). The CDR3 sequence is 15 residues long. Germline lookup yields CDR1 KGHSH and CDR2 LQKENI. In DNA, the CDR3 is TGTGCCAGCCCACCAATGGGCAGGGTGAACACTGAAGCTTTCTTT. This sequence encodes CASPPMGRVNTEAFF.

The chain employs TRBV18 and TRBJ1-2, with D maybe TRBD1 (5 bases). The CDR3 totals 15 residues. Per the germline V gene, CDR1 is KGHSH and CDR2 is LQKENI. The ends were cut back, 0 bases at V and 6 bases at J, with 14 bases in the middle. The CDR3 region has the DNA TGTGCCAGCTCACCACCCACTGCGGGGACGGATGGCTACACCTTC. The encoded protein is CASSPPTAGTDGYTF.

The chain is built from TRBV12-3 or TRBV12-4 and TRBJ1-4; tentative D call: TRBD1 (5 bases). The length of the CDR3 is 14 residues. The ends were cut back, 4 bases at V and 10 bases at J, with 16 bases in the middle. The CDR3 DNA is TGTGCCAGCAGTTCCCCTGGGGGAGGCCCAAAACTGTTTTTT. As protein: CASSSPGGGPKLFF.

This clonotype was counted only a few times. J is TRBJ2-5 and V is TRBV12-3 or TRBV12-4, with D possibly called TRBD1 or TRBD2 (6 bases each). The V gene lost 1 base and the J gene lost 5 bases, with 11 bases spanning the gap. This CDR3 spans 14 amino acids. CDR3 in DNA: TGTGCCAGCAGTTTAGGCCGGAGGGGGGAGACCCAGTACTTC. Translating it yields CASSLGRRGETQYF.